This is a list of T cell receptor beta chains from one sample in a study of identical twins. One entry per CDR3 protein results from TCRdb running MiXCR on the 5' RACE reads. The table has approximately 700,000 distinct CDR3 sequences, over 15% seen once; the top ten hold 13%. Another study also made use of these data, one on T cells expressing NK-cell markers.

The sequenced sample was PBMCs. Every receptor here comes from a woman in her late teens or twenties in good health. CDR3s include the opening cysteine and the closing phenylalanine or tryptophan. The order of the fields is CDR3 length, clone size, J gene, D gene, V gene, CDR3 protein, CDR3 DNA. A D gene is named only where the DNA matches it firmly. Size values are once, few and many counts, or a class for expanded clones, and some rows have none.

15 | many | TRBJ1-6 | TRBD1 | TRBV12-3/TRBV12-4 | CASSLRTGGISPLHF | TGTGCCAGCAGTTTAAGGACAGGGGGCATTTCACCCCTCCACTTT
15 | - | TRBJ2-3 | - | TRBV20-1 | CSARPSERRTDTQYF | TGCAGTGCTCGTCCGTCGGAGCGGCGCACAGATACGCAGTATTTT
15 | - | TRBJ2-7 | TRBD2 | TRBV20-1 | CSARLAGGLAYEQYF | TGCAGTGCTAGATTAGCGGGGGGTCTCGCCTACGAGCAGTACTTC
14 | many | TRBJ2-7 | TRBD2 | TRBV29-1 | CSVRTSGRAGEQYF | TGCAGCGTCCGGACTAGCGGGAGGGCTGGTGAGCAGTACTTC
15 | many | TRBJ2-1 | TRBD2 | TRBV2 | CASRFRTSGSNEQFF | TGTGCCAGCAGATTCCGGACTAGCGGGAGTAATGAGCAGTTCTTC
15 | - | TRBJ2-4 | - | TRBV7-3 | CASSLTGGSKNIQYF | TGTGCCAGCAGCTTAACTGGGGGGTCCAAAAACATTCAGTACTTC
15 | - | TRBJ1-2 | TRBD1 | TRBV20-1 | CSAYTYRTGDYGYTF | TGCAGTGCTTATACCTACCGTACAGGGGACTATGGCTACACCTTC
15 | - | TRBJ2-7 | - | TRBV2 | CASSWGTPSSYEQYF | TGTGCCAGCAGTTGGGGGACTCCATCCTCCTACGAGCAGTACTTC
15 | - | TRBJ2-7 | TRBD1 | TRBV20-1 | CSARGFGQGHYEQYF | TGCAGTGCTAGGGGCTTTGGACAGGGCCACTACGAGCAGTACTTC
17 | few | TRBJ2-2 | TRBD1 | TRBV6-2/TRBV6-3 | CASTGSRDRVLPGELFF | TGTGCCAGCACCGGTAGCCGGGACAGGGTTCTCCCCGGGGAGCTGTTTTTT
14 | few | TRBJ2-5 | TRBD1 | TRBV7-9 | CASSSRQGKETQYF | TGTGCCAGCAGCTCGAGACAGGGAAAAGAGACCCAGTACTTC
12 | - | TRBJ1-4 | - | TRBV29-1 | CSVVGGSEKLFF | TGCAGCGTTGTCGGGGGCAGCGAAAAACTGTTTTTT
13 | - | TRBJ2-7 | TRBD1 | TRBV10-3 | CAITGTGNYEQYF | TGTGCCATCACCGGGACAGGGAACTACGAGCAGTACTTC
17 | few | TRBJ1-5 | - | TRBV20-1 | CCASNSRGLADNQPQHF | TGCTGTGCTAGTAATTCTCGAGGACTAGCGGACAATCAGCCCCAGCATTTT
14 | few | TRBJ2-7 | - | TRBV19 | CASSIGGTSYEQYF | TGTGCCAGTAGTATCGGCGGGACCTCCTACGAGCAGTACTTC
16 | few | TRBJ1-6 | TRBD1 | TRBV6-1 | CASRERGQSSGSPLHF | TGTGCCAGCAGAGAGCGGGGACAGAGCAGTGGCTCACCCCTCCACTTT
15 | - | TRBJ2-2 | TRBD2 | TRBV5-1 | CASTPGLASHGELFF | TGCGCCAGTACCCCGGGACTAGCGTCCCACGGGGAGCTGTTTTTT